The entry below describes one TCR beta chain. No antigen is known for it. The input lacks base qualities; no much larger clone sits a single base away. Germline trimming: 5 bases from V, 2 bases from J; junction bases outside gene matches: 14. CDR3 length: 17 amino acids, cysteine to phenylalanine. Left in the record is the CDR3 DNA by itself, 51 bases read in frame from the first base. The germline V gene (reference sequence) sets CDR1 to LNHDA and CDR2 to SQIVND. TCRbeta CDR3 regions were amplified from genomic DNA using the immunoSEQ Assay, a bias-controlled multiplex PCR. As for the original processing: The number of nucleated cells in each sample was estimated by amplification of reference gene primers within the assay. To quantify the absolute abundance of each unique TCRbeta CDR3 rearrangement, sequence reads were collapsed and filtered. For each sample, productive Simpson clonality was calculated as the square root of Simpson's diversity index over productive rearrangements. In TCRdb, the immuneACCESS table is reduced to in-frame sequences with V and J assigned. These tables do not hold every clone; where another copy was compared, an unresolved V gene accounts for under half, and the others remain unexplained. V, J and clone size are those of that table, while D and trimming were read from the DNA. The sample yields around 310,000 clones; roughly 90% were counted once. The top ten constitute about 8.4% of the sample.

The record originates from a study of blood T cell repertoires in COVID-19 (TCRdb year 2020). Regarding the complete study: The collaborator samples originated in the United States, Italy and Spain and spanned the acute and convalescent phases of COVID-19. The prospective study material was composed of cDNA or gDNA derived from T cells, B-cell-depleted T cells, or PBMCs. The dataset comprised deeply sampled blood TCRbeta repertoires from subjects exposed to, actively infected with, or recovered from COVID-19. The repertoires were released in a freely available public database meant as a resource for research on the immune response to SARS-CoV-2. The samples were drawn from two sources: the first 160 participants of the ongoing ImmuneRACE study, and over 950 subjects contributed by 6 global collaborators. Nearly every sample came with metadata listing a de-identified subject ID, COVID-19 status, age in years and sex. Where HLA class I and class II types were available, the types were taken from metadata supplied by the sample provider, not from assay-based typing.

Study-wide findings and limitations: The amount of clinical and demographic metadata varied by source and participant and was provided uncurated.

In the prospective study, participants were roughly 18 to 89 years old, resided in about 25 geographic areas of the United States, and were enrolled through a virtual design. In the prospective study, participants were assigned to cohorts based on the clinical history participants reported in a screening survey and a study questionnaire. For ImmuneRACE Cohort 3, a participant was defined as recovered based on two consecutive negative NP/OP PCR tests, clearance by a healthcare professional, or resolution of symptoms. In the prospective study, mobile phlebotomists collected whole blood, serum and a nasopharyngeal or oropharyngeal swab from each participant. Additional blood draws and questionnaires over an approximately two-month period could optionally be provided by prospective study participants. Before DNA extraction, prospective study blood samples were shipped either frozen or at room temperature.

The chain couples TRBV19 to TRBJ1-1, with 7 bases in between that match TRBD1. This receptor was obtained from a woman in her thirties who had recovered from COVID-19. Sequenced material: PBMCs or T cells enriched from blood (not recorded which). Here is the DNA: TGTGCCAGTAGTGCTGCCCTGGGACAGCCAGTAAACACTGAAGCTTTCTTT. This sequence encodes CASSAALGQPVNTEAFF.